This T cell receptor (beta chain) originates from a study of vaccination effects on CD4 cells after COVID-19. As regards this clone: Its antigen is still unknown.

Profiled with immunoSEQ multiplex PCR; TCRdb holds only in-frame clones, not every one. The table includes 25,000 to 40,000 clones, 82% detected once. Study outcomes and limitations: Marked clonal contraction was seen late after vaccination (in both infection- and vaccine-induced clones). The study, lacking early post-infection timepoints, had few convalescent patients.

After expansion with viral peptide pools in the ViraFEST assay, antigen-specific CD4+ T cells were sequenced. Upon completion of around eleven days in culture, CD4+ T cells were isolated. Vaccination of participants consisted of two doses of either the BNT162b2 or mRNA-1273 vaccine. IL-2 at 9.5 to 10 IU/ml and peptides at about 10 ug/ml were added to cultured PBMC, a few million per well. Half the medium was swapped for IL-2 medium on days 3 and 7. Material: CD4+ T cells from PBMCs cultured with HCoV-NL63 spike peptides, obtained after COVID-19 vaccination. The sequence was collected from a human donor who received a COVID-19 vaccine. Some clones in this sample may be carry-over from other donors' samples.

The CDR3 DNA reads as TGTGCCACCAGCAGAGATCCCCAGACCAACACTGAAGCTTTCTTT. This gives the protein CATSRDPQTNTEAFF. The chain uses TRBV15 and TRBJ1-1; D is unclear. The CDR3 runs 15 residues. Trimming shortened V by 0 bases and J by 2 bases, and 10 bases separated the two germline ends. Germline V gene data show CDR1 as LNHNV and CDR2 as YYDKDF (reference sequence).